These 29 T cell receptor beta chains came from one sample sequenced in a study of cytomegalovirus exposure and HLA in healthy donors. In the PCR, 60 Vbeta and 13 Jbeta primers were used. The table came from immunoSEQ multiplex PCR; TCRdb's copy has only in-frame clones and leaves some out. This sample has about 170,000 clones; more than 75% occur once, and the top ten carry about 2.1%. The sample taken for sequencing was PBMCs. These receptors were obtained from a man in his late teens or twenties in good health and CMV-seropositive.

The gene calls are TRBV9 and TRBJ1-3; D not certain. V gave up 0 bases and J gave up 4 bases, with 11 bases separating them. This CDR3 is 15 amino acids long. Germline CDR1 is SGDLS and CDR2 is YYNGEE. CDR3 amino acids: CASSVGQANGNTIYF. For the CDR3, the DNA is TGTGCCAGCAGCGTAGGTCAGGCCAACGGAAACACCATATATTTT.

This clone has more than one count but fewer than ten. The rearrangement joins TRBV5-1 to TRBJ2-2, with D tentatively TRBD1 (5 bases). Trimming removed 3 bases at V and 6 bases at J, with 15 bases between. The CDR3 sequence is 15 residues long. Germline V gene data show CDR1 as SGHRS and CDR2 as YFSETQ. This CDR3 reads CASSYLDKGSGELFF. The CDR3 region has the DNA TGCGCCAGCAGCTATCTGGACAAGGGATCCGGGGAGCTGTTTTTT. The complete variable domain, with remaining parts taken from reference TRBV5-1 and TRBJ2-2, reads KAGVTQTPRYLIKTRGQQVTLSCSPISGHRSVSWYQQTPGQGLQFLFEYFSETQRNKGNFPGRFSGRQFSNSRSEMNVSTLELGDSALYLCASSYLDKGSGELFFGEGSRLTVL.

The chain combines TRBV5-8 with TRBJ2-3; D call uncertain. V was cut by 2 bases and J by 3 bases, with 4 bases left in between. Germline-derived CDR1 and CDR2 are SGHTS and YDEGEE. CDR3 size: 12 residues. The CDR3 region is CASSFSTDTQYF. The CDR3 region has the DNA TGTGCCAGCAGCTTTTCAACAGATACGCAGTATTTT.

The chain combines TRBV9 with TRBJ1-5; D might be TRBD1 (5 bases). V was pared by 1 base and J by 5 bases, with 13 bases between. The germline gives CDR1 SGDLS, CDR2 YYNGEE. The CDR3 loop spans 15 amino acids. This chain's CDR3 is CASSVTDSYYQPQHF. The CDR3 coding sequence is TGTGCCAGCAGCGTAACCGACAGCTACTATCAGCCCCAGCATTTT.

J is TRBJ2-7 and V is TRBV7-6; D is perhaps TRBD2 (5 bases). Trimming removed 1 base at V and 4 bases at J, with 11 bases between. Germline V lookup: CDR1 SGHVS, CDR2 FNYEAQ. This CDR3 contains 14 residues. The CDR3 reads CASSLDGGPYEQYF. The CDR3 region has the DNA TGTGCCAGCAGCTTAGATGGAGGACCATACGAGCAGTACTTC.

The chain joins TRBV7-8 to TRBJ2-2; TRBD2 agrees at 10 bases. Germline values: CDR1 SGHVS, CDR2 FQNEAQ. The CDR3 is 15 residues long. V lost 1 base, J lost 5 bases, and 1 base stayed unmatched. The CDR3 protein is CASSLGSGGTGELFF. The CDR3 coding sequence is TGTGCCAGCAGCTTAGGTAGCGGGGGGACCGGGGAGCTGTTTTTT.

V and J are TRBV19 and TRBJ1-2; D may be TRBD1 (5 bases). This CDR3 has 15 amino acids. V lost 0 bases and J lost 2, with 10 bases in between. The germline CDR1 and CDR2 sequences are LNHDA and SQIVND (reference sequence). The CDR3 spells CASSIEGGANYGYTF. DNA for the CDR3: TGTGCCAGTAGTATAGAGGGGGGAGCAAACTATGGCTACACCTTC.

The rearrangement uses TRBV2 and TRBJ1-1; D call uncertain. From germline, CDR1 is SNHLY and CDR2 FYNNEI. The V end lost 3 bases, the J end lost 0 bases, and 14 bases lay between the germline ends. This CDR3 comprises 16 residues. The CDR3: CASSESGRKLNTEAFF. CDR3 coding DNA: TGTGCCAGCAGTGAGTCGGGGAGGAAATTGAACACTGAAGCTTTCTTT.

The gene calls are TRBV6-5 and TRBJ1-2; 11 nucleotides agree with TRBD1. CDR3 length: 14 amino acids. J gave up 3 bases and V 6 bases, and 3 bases lay outside the gene matches. Germline CDR1 is MNHEY and CDR2 is SVGAGI. The CDR3 DNA reads TGTGCCAGCAGCCGGACAGGGGGCGACTATGGCTACACCTTC. It is translated as CASSRTGGDYGYTF.

The chain couples TRBV7-2 to TRBJ1-2; the match to TRBD1 covers 9 bases. The CDR3 consists of 14 residues. Unmatched junction bases numbered 7, after V lost 3 bases and J lost 8 bases. In germline, CDR1 is SGHTA, CDR2 FQGNSA. The CDR3 DNA reads TGTGCCAGCAGCTTCACAGGGGGCGCTGGGGGCTACACCTTC. Its translation is CASSFTGGAGGYTF.

V and J are TRBV7-9 and TRBJ1-1; tentatively, D is TRBD1 (5 bases). V was shortened by 0 bases and J by 5 bases, with 10 bases between the two germline ends. The CDR3 is made up of 14 amino acids. Germline CDR1 is SEHNR and CDR2 is FQNEAQ (reference sequence). DNA of the CDR3: TGTGCCAGCAGCTTAGCTGGCAGGGTAACTGAAGCTTTCTTT. The encoded protein is CASSLAGRVTEAFF. Full variable domain (rest looked up from reference TRBV7-9 and TRBJ1-1): DTGVSQNPRHKITKRGQNVTFRCDPISEHNRLYWYRQTLGQGPEFLTYFQNEAQLEKSRLLSDRFSAERPKGSFSTLEIQRTEQGDSAMYLCASSLAGRVTEAFFGQGTRLTVV.

The chain employs TRBV13 and TRBJ2-1; 10 bases fit TRBD2. With 6 bases clipped from V and 7 bases from J, the junction kept 12 bases outside the gene matches. Germline V gives CDR1 PRHDT, CDR2 FYEKMQ (reference sequence). The CDR3 consists of 16 residues. As DNA, the CDR3 is TGTGCCAGCAGGCCAGGGGAGCGGGGGGGCCTGAATGAGCAGTTCTTC. Residues: CASRPGERGGLNEQFF.

This chain connects TRBV7-6 to TRBJ2-5; weak D call: TRBD2 (6 bases). Near its end, the DNA agrees better with TRBJ2-7, so the J call may be wrong. Looked up from germline, CDR1 is SGHVS and CDR2 is FNYEAQ. The CDR3 totals 14 residues. The CDR3 is CASNRDGGSGEQYF. CDR3 bases: TGTGCCAGCAACCGAGATGGGGGGTCGGGCGAGCAGTACTTC.

This chain links TRBV11-1 with TRBJ2-2; 7 nucleotides line up with TRBD2. Germline trimming cut 8 bases from V and 7 bases from J; bases unmatched to any gene: 7. This CDR3 spans 13 amino acids. Per the germline V gene, CDR1 is SGHAT and CDR2 is FQDESV (reference sequence). CDR3 in DNA: TGTGCCAGCTCTGGGGGGGTTGGCGGGGAGCTGTTTTTT. It codes for CASSGGVGGELFF.

CDR3 protein: CASSPTGISNQPQHF. For the CDR3, the DNA is TGTGCCAGCAGCCCAACAGGAATCAGCAATCAGCCCCAGCATTTT. V gene TRBV2 combines with J gene TRBJ1-5; maybe TRBD1 (5 bases). V lost 6 bases to trimming and J lost 1 base, with 13 bases between them. Germline CDR1 is SNHLY and CDR2 is FYNNEI. The CDR3 loop spans 15 amino acids.

In its sample, this clone was seen a few times. The rearrangement joins TRBV27 to TRBJ1-2, with D possibly TRBD1 on 5 matching bases. Trimming shortened V by 5 bases and J by 8 bases, and 12 bases separated the two germline ends. Per the germline V gene, CDR1 is MNHEY and CDR2 is SMNVEV (reference sequence). The CDR3 runs to 12 residues. The CDR3 region is CASSPSGMGYTF. CDR3 bases: TGTGCCAGCAGTCCGTCAGGGATGGGCTACACCTTC.

The chain combines TRBV27 with TRBJ1-4, with a weak D call TRBD1 (5 bases). The CDR3 contains 15 residues. V was pared by 5 bases and J by 8 bases, with 18 bases between. Per germline, CDR1 MNHEY and CDR2 SMNVEV (reference sequence). CDR3 region: CASSQTWQGYEKLFF. The DNA for the CDR3 is TGTGCCAGCAGTCAAACTTGGCAGGGATACGAAAAACTGTTTTTT.

The rearrangement links TRBV19 to TRBJ2-2, with a tentative D call TRBD1 (6 bases). Per the germline V gene, CDR1 is LNHDA and CDR2 is SQIVND (reference sequence). V lost 2 bases, J lost 13 bases, and 11 bases lay in between. There are 12 residues in the CDR3. In nucleotides, the CDR3 is TGTGCCAGTAGTATACAGGGGATTGTGCTGTTTTTT. Residues: CASSIQGIVLFF. Variable domain in full (rest from reference TRBV19 and TRBJ2-2): DGGITQSPKYLFRKEGQNVTLSCEQNLNHDAMYWYRQDPGQGLRLIYYSQIVNDFQKGDIAEGYSVSREKKESFPLTVTSAQKNPTAFYLCASSIQGIVLFFGEGSRLTVL.

V gene TRBV27 combines with J gene TRBJ1-1; no clear D gene. Between the trimmed V and J ends, which lost 4 bases and 2 bases, there was a span of 11 bases. Germline values: CDR1 MNHEY, CDR2 SMNVEV (reference sequence). The CDR3 contains 14 residues. The CDR3 DNA is TGTGCCAGCAGTTCGGTGCGGGAAAACACTGAAGCTTTCTTT. This codes for CASSSVRENTEAFF.

V gene TRBV7-6 combines with J gene TRBJ2-1; 8 positions match TRBD1. V was pared by 0 bases and J by 9 bases, with 7 bases of the junction left unmatched. This CDR3 contains 15 residues. Germline values: CDR1 SGHVS, CDR2 FNYEAQ. CDR3: CASSLAQGAVAEQFF. CDR3 sequence (DNA): TGTGCCAGCAGCTTAGCGCAGGGGGCGGTTGCTGAGCAGTTCTTC. The complete variable domain, with remaining parts taken from reference TRBV7-6 and TRBJ2-1, reads GAGVSQSPRYKVTKRGQDVALRCDPISGHVSLYWYRQALGQGPEFLTYFNYEAQQDKSGLPNDRFSAERPEGSISTLTIQRTEQRDSAMYRCASSLAQGAVAEQFFGPGTRLTVL.

The V and J genes are TRBV6-1 and TRBJ2-3; weak D call: TRBD2 (6 bases). This CDR3 is built from 13 residues. Per the germline V gene, CDR1 is MNHNS and CDR2 is SASEGT. Trimming removed 8 bases at V and 3 bases at J, with 12 bases between. The CDR3 DNA reads as TGTGCCAGCTGGAGGGTTTCAACAGATACGCAGTATTTT. This encodes CASWRVSTDTQYF.

Notes on this clone: One end of the junction does not line up with germline, which may come from a read error. The chain has TRBV19 and TRBJ2-3, with 8 positions matching TRBD2. Germline assignment: CDR1 LNHDA and CDR2 SQIVND (reference sequence). The CDR3 length is 10 residues. The CDR3 loop is CSGRGGPTYF. CDR3 DNA sequence: TGCTCTGGGCGCGGGGGGCCTACGTATTTT.

The CDR3 sequence is CASSSGGTNTEAFF. The DNA for the CDR3 is TGTGCCAGCAGCTCCGGGGGGACTAACACTGAAGCTTTCTTT. The V and J genes are TRBV13 and TRBJ1-1, with a weak D call TRBD1 (5 bases). CDR3 length: 14 amino acids. The germline V gene encodes CDR1 PRHDT and CDR2 FYEKMQ (reference sequence). Trimming cost V 4 bases and J 2 bases, with 11 bases left between them.

CDR3 coding DNA: TGTGCCAGCAGCAAAGGGTCCCCCCGAGGGTCTGGAAACACCATATATTTT. Translation: CASSKGSPRGSGNTIYF. J is TRBJ1-3 and V is TRBV21-1. TRBV21-1 is labeled a pseudogene. This CDR3 has 17 amino acids.

The V call is TRBV16, the J call TRBJ1-1; D call uncertain. This CDR3 comprises 13 residues. Looked up from germline, CDR1 is KGHSY and CDR2 is FQNENV. Trimming stripped 4 bases from V and 0 bases from J, with 6 bases between. In DNA, the CDR3 is TGTGCCAGCAGCCGAGGGATGAACACTGAAGCTTTCTTT. It specifies CASSRGMNTEAFF. The entire variable domain, with the rest obtained from reference TRBV16 and TRBJ1-1, is as follows: GEEVAQTPKHLVRGEGQKAKLYCAPIKGHSYVFWYQQVLKNEFKFLISFQNENVFDETGMPKERFSAKCLPNSPCSLEIQATKLEDSAVYFCASSRGMNTEAFFGQGTRLTVV.

The CDR3 sequence is CASSTMGTGGGNQPQHF. The CDR3 DNA is TGTGCCAGTAGTACTATGGGGACAGGGGGTGGGAATCAGCCCCAGCATTTT. The rearrangement uses TRBV19 and TRBJ1-5; 11 bases agree with TRBD1. The germline CDR1 and CDR2 sequences are LNHDA and SQIVND (reference sequence). V lost 4 bases, J lost 4 bases, and 9 bases stayed unmatched. The CDR3 is 17 amino acids.

The CDR3 DNA sequence: TGCGCCAGCAGCCAAGATTCAATCTCTGGAAACACCATATATTTT. This encodes CASSQDSISGNTIYF. This chain uses TRBV4-3 with TRBJ1-3; no clear D gene. V dropped 0 bases and J dropped 0 bases, with 6 bases sitting between them. This CDR3 contains 15 residues. Germline values: CDR1 LGHNA, CDR2 YSLEER.

The chain is built from TRBV5-1 and TRBJ2-5; 7 nucleotides agree with TRBD2. The CDR3 runs 16 residues. The germline CDR1 and CDR2 sequences are SGHRS and YFSETQ. V lost 0 bases to trimming and J lost 5 bases; unmatched junction nucleotides: 10. The chain's CDR3 is CASSLEFVRGMETQYF. The CDR3 DNA reads as TGCGCCAGCAGCTTGGAGTTCGTGCGGGGGATGGAGACCCAGTACTTC. The whole variable domain, filled in from reference TRBV5-1 and TRBJ2-5, reads KAGVTQTPRYLIKTRGQQVTLSCSPISGHRSVSWYQQTPGQGLQFLFEYFSETQRNKGNFPGRFSGRQFSNSRSEMNVSTLELGDSALYLCASSLEFVRGMETQYFGPGTRLLVL.

V and J are TRBV7-9 and TRBJ2-7, with a tentative D call TRBD1 (8 bases). The CDR3 covers 12 residues. The V gene lost 7 bases and the J gene lost 6 bases, with 13 bases spanning the gap. Germline V lookup: CDR1 SEHNR, CDR2 FQNEAQ (reference sequence). CDR3 bases: TGTGCCAGCAACAGGGGGGAGGGCGAGCAGTACTTC. Protein: CASNRGEGEQYF.